This TCR beta chain was captured in a study of blood T cell repertoires in COVID-19. Study in general: Spain, Italy and the United States supplied samples that represented acute and convalescent COVID-19. The analysed material was cDNA or gDNA that came from T cells, B-cell-depleted T cells, or PBMCs.

Sequencing was performed with immunoSEQ multiplex PCR; in TCRdb, only in-frame clones are kept and a portion is missing. The data contain around 300,000 clones, around nine tenths of them singletons. Patients at the Seattle site were enrolled during active infection and followed longitudinally. Sample: peripheral blood. The source is a woman aged 65 to 85 with COVID-19, enrolled during active disease.

The CDR3, as DNA: TGCGCCAGCAGCTTGGATTACGGGAGCACTGAAGCTTTCTTT. This encodes CASSLDYGSTEAFF. The chain has TRBV5-1 and TRBJ1-1; D call uncertain. CDR3 length: 14 residues. The V gene's germline CDR1 is SGHRS and CDR2 YFSETQ. The V and J ends lost 0 bases and 4 bases respectively, with 10 bases between them.